These 20 T cell receptor beta chains share one sample of origin, sequenced in a study of T cell responses to AZD1222 COVID-19 vaccine. Data came from immunoSEQ multiplex PCR; TCRdb stores just in-frame clones and leaves some out. The table shows about 66,000 clones, with more than 60% occurring only once. The sample here was peripheral blood, taken 28 days after the second AZD1222 dose. These TCRs come from an adult who received the AZD1222 COVID-19 vaccine.

This rearrangement joins TRBV4-2 to TRBJ1-5; D gene ambiguous. V lost 0 bases and J 5 bases, leaving 17 bases between the germline ends. The CDR3 sequence is 17 residues long. CDR1 LGHNA and CDR2 YNFKEQ come from the germline V gene. The CDR3 loop is CASSQDIRATRDQPQHF. The CDR3 bases are TGTGCCAGCAGCCAAGATATAAGGGCTACCCGAGATCAGCCCCAGCATTTT.

The chain employs TRBV6-5 and TRBJ2-3; D might be TRBD1 (5 bases). V shed 10 bases and J shed 1 base, with 12 bases lying between them. CDR1 is MNHEY, CDR2 SVGAGI, per germline. The CDR3 covers 13 residues. The CDR3 loop reads CANQVGGTDTQYF. As DNA, the CDR3 is TGTGCCAACCAGGTAGGGGGCACAGATACGCAGTATTTT.

This chain links TRBV5-1 with TRBJ2-2, with D perhaps TRBD1 (5 bases). CDR1 and CDR2 from the germline V gene are SGHRS and YFSETQ. The ends were cut back, 0 bases at V and 2 bases at J, with 11 bases in the middle. The CDR3 extends over 16 amino acids. The CDR3 loop reads CASSLEGALNTGELFF. As DNA, the CDR3 is TGCGCCAGCAGCTTGGAAGGGGCTCTTAACACCGGGGAGCTGTTTTTT.

V gene TRBV11-3 combines with J gene TRBJ2-1, with 8 bases lining up with TRBD2. The ends lost 8 bases at V and 5 bases at J; junction bases unmatched: 8. The CDR3 sequence is 14 residues long. CDR1 and CDR2 from the germline V gene are SGHNT and YENEEA. CDR3 bases: TGTGCCAGCTCGGGCGGGGGGTACGACAATGAGCAGTTCTTC. Protein: CASSGGGYDNEQFF.

The chain's CDR3 is CASRGQTRETQYF. CDR3 nucleotide sequence: TGTGCCAGCAGGGGTCAGACCCGGGAGACCCAGTACTTC. The chain couples TRBV6-5 to TRBJ2-5, with D unclear. This CDR3 is 13 amino acids long. CDR1 and CDR2 (germline): MNHEY, SVGAGI. Between the trimmed V and J ends, which lost 6 bases and 5 bases, there was a span of 13 bases.

The genes are TRBV10-3 and TRBJ2-6; D not certain. Germline values: CDR1 ENHRY, CDR2 SYGVKD. The V gene lost 5 bases and the J gene lost 0 bases, with 5 bases spanning the gap. The CDR3 length is 14 residues. The CDR3 protein is CAISMNSGANVLTF. The CDR3, as DNA: TGTGCCATCAGTATGAACTCTGGGGCCAACGTCCTGACTTTC.

The chain combines TRBV19 with TRBJ2-7, with a possible D match to TRBD1 (6 bases). CDR1 is LNHDA, CDR2 SQIVND, per germline (reference sequence). This CDR3 region has 13 residues. V was clipped by 5 bases and J by 7 bases, with 15 bases between them. The CDR3 is CASSDLQGSEQYF. CDR3 bases: TGTGCCAGTAGTGACCTACAGGGTTCTGAGCAGTACTTC. The variable domain in full, with the rest retrieved from reference TRBV19 and TRBJ2-7, is DGGITQSPKYLFRKEGQNVTLSCEQNLNHDAMYWYRQDPGQGLRLIYYSQIVNDFQKGDIAEGYSVSREKKESFPLTVTSAQKNPTAFYLCASSDLQGSEQYFGPGTRLTVT.

The V and J genes are TRBV13 and TRBJ2-7; D perhaps matches TRBD2 (6 bases). Trimming took off 5 bases at V and 3 bases at J, with 11 bases between the two ends. CDR3 size: 13 residues. Germline CDR1 is PRHDT and CDR2 is FYEKMQ (reference sequence). CDR3 loop: CASSLGLSYEQYF. CDR3 coding DNA: TGTGCCAGCAGCCTCGGACTAAGCTACGAGCAGTACTTC.

The chain employs TRBV5-7 and TRBJ1-4, with 10 bases aligning to TRBD1. TRBV5-7 qualifies as an ORF whose function is uncertain. This CDR3 contains 14 residues. J was trimmed by 10 bases and V by 3 bases; bases with no gene match: 6. CDR3 sequence reads: CASSYWDRGAKLFF. The CDR3 DNA reads TGTGCCAGCAGCTACTGGGACAGGGGAGCAAAACTGTTTTTT.

The rearrangement links TRBV2 to TRBJ2-2, with 11 bases aligning to TRBD1. CDR3 length equals 17 residues. The germline gives CDR1 SNHLY, CDR2 FYNNEI. Trimming at V came to 0 bases and at J to 2 bases, leaving 2 bases not matched to a gene. This CDR3 reads CASSEAGQGANTGELFF. The DNA of the CDR3 is TGTGCCAGCAGTGAAGCTGGACAGGGGGCAAACACCGGGGAGCTGTTTTTT.

This clone was counted only a few times. The chain couples TRBV11-2 to TRBJ2-2, with D tentatively TRBD2 (6 bases). The CDR3 runs to 16 residues. Germline V gene data show CDR1 as SGHAT and CDR2 as FQNNGV. The V end lost 5 bases, the J end lost 1 base, and 14 bases lay between the germline ends. The CDR3 reads CASSASGLLNTGELFF. The CDR3 DNA reads TGTGCCAGCAGCGCGTCGGGACTGCTGAACACCGGGGAGCTGTTTTTT.

The J gene is TRBJ1-2, the V gene TRBV20-1; the D gene is possibly TRBD1 (6 bases). Germline CDR1 and CDR2: DFQATT and SNEGSKA (reference sequence). V dropped 3 bases and J dropped 5 bases, with 19 bases sitting between them. The length of the CDR3 is 15 residues. CDR3 loop: CSASNPSKQGYGYTF. The CDR3 bases are TGCAGTGCTAGTAACCCGTCAAAACAGGGATATGGCTACACCTTC.

The chain recombines TRBV28 with TRBJ2-7; 13 bases align to TRBD2. CDR1 is MDHEN, CDR2 SYDVKM, per germline. This CDR3 contains 15 residues. V dropped 6 bases and J dropped 2; count of bases not matched to a gene: 4. DNA for the CDR3: TGTGCCAGCAGACCAACTAGCGGGGGGGCCTACGAGCAGTACTTC. Encoded protein: CASRPTSGGAYEQYF.

The chain combines TRBV5-1 with TRBJ1-1; D may be TRBD1 (6 bases). Germline V gene lookup returns CDR1 SGHRS and CDR2 YFSETQ. V lost 2 bases and J 3 bases, leaving 17 bases between the germline ends. This CDR3 comprises 16 residues. The CDR3 region is CASSFSRGGVDTEAFF. CDR3 DNA sequence: TGCGCCAGCAGCTTCAGCAGGGGCGGTGTGGACACTGAAGCTTTCTTT.

This clone was detected only once. The V gene is TRBV3-1 (or the pseudogene TRBV3-2), the J gene TRBJ2-1; D is unclear. This CDR3 spans 15 amino acids. Deletions cut 1 base from V and 5 bases from J, with 12 bases between. CDR1 LGHDT and CDR2 YNNKEL come from the germline V gene (reference sequence). The CDR3 bases are TGTGCCAGCAGCCAAGGTATTCAATCTGACAATGAGCAGTTCTTC. Protein sequence: CASSQGIQSDNEQFF.

This clone was observed a handful of times. This chain links TRBV5-6 with TRBJ1-1, with 8 bases identical to TRBD1. CDR1 is SGHDT, CDR2 YYEEEE, per germline. CDR3 length: 14 amino acids. V was pared by 4 bases and J by 5 bases, with 7 bases of the junction left unmatched. The CDR3 bases are TGTGCCAGCAGCGGGGCAGGGGGCACGACTGAAGCTTTCTTT. It is translated as CASSGAGGTTEAFF.

The chain links TRBV6-6 to TRBJ2-7; D is perhaps TRBD2 (5 bases). CDR3 size: 13 residues. The germline gives CDR1 MNHNY, CDR2 SVGAGI (reference sequence). Trimming left V 4 bases short and J 5 bases short, with 12 bases between. CDR3 sequence (DNA): TGTGCCAGCAGTTCAACTAGGGTAAACGAGCAGTACTTC. It encodes CASSSTRVNEQYF.

V and J are TRBV19 and TRBJ1-1, with D unresolved. The germline V gene has CDR1 LNHDA and CDR2 SQIVND (reference sequence). V lost 7 bases, J lost 4 bases, and 16 bases lay in between. The CDR3 length is 14 residues. In DNA, the CDR3 is TGTGCCAGTACTGTCACCCCTCTTGGCACTGAAGCTTTCTTT. It translates to CASTVTPLGTEAFF.

This clone was observed a few times. The chain recombines TRBV7-2 with TRBJ2-1, with TRBD2 matching 9 bases. Per germline, CDR1 SGHTA and CDR2 FQGNSA. The V segment lost 5 bases and the J segment 9 bases; nucleotides outside the gene matches: 11. This CDR3 region has 15 residues. CDR3 sequence: CASSLLAGGPGEQFF. CDR3 nucleotide sequence: TGTGCCAGCAGCCTCCTTGCGGGGGGGCCAGGTGAGCAGTTCTTC.

This clone was counted only a few times. The chain has TRBV3-1 (or the pseudogene TRBV3-2) and TRBJ2-3, with 7 bases aligning to TRBD2. Germline V gene sequence: CDR1 LGHDT, CDR2 YNNKEL (reference sequence). V trimming: 0 bases; J trimming: 2 bases; junction bases outside the gene matches: 5. The CDR3 contains 16 residues. The CDR3 DNA follows: TGTGCCAGCAGCCAAGACCGAGCGGGGAACACAGATACGCAGTATTTT. It specifies CASSQDRAGNTDTQYF.